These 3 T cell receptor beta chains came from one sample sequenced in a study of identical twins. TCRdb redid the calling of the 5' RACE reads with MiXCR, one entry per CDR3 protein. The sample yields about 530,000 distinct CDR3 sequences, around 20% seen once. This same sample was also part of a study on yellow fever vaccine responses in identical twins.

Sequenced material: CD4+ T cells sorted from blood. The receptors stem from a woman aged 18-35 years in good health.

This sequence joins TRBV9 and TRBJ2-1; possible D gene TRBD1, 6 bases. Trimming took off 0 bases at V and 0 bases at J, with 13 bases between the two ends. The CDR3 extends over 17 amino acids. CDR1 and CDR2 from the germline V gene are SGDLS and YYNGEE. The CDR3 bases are TGTGCCAGCAGCGTAGAGGACAGCCTTAGCTCCTACAATGAGCAGTTCTTC. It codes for CASSVEDSLSSYNEQFF.

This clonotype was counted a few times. The CDR3 loop is CAIALDNEQFF. In nucleotides, the CDR3 is TGTGCCATCGCGTTGGACAATGAGCAGTTCTTC. This chain joins TRBV10-3 and TRBJ2-1; D is uncertain. There are 11 residues in the CDR3. CDR1 and CDR2 from the germline V gene are ENHRY and SYGVKD. Deletions cut 8 bases from V and 5 bases from J, with 7 bases between.

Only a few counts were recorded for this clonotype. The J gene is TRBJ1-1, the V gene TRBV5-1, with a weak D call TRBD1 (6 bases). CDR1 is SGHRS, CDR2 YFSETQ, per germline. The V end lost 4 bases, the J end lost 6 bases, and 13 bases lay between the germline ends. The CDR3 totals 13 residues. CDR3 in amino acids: CASSPQGIAEAFF. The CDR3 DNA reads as TGCGCCAGCAGCCCCCAGGGGATCGCTGAAGCTTTCTTT.